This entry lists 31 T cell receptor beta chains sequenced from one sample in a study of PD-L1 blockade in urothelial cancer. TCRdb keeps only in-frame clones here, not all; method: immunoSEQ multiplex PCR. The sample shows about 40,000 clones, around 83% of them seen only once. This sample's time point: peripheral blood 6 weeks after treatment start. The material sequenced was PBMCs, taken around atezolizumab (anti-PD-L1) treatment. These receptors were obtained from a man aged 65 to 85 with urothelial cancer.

The CDR3 DNA is TGTGCCATCAGTGAGGTCGCGGGGGCAGACAATGAGCAGTTCTTC. Encoded protein: CAISEVAGADNEQFF. The chain uses TRBV10-3 and TRBJ2-1; possibly TRBD2 for D (7 bases). Germline CDR1 and CDR2: ENHRY and SYGVKD. The CDR3 is 15 amino acids. Trimming left V 2 bases short and J 5 bases short, with 13 bases between.

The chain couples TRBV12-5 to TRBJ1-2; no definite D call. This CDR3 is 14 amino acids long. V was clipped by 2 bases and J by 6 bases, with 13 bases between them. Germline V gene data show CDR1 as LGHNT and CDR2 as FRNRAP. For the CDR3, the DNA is TGTGCTAGTGGTTTGTCCCCGGGGAGGGATGGCTACACCTTC. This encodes CASGLSPGRDGYTF.

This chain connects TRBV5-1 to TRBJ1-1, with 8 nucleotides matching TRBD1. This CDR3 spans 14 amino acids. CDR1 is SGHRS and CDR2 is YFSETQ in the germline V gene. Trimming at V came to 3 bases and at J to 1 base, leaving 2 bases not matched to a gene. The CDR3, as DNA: TGCGCCAGCAGCTGGGGACAGGAGAACACTGAAGCTTTCTTT. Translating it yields CASSWGQENTEAFF.

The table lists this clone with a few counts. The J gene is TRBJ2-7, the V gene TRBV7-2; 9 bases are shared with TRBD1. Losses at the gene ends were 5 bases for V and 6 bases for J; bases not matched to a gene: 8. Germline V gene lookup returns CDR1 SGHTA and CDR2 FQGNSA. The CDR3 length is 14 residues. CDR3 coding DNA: TGTGCCAGCAGCCGACAGGGGGTCGTCGCCGAGCAGTACTTC. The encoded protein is CASSRQGVVAEQYF.

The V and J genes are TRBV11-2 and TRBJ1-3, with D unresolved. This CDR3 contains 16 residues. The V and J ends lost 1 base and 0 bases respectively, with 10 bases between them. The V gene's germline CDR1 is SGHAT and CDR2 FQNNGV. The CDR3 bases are TGTGCCAGCAGCTTAGTTGGCAGGAACTCTGGAAACACCATATATTTT. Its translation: CASSLVGRNSGNTIYF.

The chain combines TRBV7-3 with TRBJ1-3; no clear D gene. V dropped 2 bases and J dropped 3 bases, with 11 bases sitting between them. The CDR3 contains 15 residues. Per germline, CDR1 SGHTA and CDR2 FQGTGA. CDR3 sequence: CASSLARSDGNTIYF. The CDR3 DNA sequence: TGTGCCAGCAGCTTAGCCAGGTCCGATGGAAACACCATATATTTT.

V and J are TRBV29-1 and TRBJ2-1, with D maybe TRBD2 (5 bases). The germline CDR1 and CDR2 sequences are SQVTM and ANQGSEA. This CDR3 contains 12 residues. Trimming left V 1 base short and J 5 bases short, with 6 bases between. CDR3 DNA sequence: TGCAGCGTTGAAGTGGAGGACAATGAGCAGTTCTTC. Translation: CSVEVEDNEQFF.

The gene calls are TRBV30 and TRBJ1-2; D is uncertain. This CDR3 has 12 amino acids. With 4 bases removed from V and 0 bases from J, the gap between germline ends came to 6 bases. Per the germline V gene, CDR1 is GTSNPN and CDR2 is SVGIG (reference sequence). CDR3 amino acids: CAWKHTNYGYTF. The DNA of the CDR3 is TGTGCCTGGAAACACACTAACTATGGCTACACCTTC.

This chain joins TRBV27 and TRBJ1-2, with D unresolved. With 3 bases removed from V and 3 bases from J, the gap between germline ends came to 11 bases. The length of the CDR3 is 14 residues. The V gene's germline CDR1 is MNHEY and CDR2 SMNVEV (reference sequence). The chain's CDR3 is CASSFVGSDYGYTF. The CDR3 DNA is TGTGCCAGCAGTTTCGTCGGGAGCGACTATGGCTACACCTTC.

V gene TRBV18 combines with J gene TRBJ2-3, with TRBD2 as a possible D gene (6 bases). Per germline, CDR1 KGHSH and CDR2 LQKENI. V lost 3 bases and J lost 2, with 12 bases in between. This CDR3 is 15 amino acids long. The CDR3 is CASSPQRAPTDTQYF. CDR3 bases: TGTGCCAGCTCACCCCAGCGGGCCCCCACAGATACGCAGTATTTT.

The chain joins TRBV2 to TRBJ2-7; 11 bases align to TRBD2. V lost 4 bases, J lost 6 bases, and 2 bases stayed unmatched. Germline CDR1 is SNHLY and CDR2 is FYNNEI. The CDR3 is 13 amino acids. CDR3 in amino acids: CASSGLAGGEQYF. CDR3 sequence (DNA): TGTGCCAGCAGTGGGCTAGCGGGAGGCGAGCAGTACTTC.

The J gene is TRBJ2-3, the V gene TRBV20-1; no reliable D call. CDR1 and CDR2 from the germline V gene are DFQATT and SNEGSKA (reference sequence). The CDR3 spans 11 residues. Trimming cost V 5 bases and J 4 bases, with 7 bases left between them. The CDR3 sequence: CSAALADTQYF. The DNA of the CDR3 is TGCAGTGCTGCTCTAGCAGATACGCAGTATTTT.

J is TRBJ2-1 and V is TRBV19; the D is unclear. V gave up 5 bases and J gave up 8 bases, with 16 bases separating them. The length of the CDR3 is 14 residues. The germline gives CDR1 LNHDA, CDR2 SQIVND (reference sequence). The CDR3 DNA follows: TGTGCCAGTAGTTCTCTCCCCCTGCGTGATGAGCAGTTCTTC. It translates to CASSSLPLRDEQFF.

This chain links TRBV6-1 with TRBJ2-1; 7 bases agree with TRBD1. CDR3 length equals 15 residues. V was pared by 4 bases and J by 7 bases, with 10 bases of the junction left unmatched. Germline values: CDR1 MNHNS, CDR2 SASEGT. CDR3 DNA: TGTGCCAGCAGTGTGGGACCGGGACAGTTTAATGAGCAGTTCTTC. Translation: CASSVGPGQFNEQFF.

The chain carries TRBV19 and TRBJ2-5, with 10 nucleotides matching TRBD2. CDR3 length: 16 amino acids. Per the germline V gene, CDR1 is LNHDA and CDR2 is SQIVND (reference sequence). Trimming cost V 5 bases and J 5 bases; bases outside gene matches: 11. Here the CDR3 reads CASSYDAAGGRETQYF. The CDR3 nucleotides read TGTGCCAGTAGTTATGATGCAGCGGGAGGGCGGGAGACCCAGTACTTC.

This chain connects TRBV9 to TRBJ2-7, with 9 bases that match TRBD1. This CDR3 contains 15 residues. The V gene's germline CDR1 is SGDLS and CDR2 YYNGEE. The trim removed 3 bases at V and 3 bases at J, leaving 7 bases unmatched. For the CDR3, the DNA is TGTGCCAGCAGCGCCGACGGGACAGGGATCTACGAGCAGTACTTC. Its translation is CASSADGTGIYEQYF.

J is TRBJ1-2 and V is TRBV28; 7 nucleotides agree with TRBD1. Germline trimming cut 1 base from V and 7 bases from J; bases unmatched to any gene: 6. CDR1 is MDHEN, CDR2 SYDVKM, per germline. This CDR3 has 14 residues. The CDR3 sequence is CASSLSGTVPGYTF. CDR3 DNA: TGTGCCAGCAGTTTATCTGGGACAGTTCCTGGCTACACCTTC.

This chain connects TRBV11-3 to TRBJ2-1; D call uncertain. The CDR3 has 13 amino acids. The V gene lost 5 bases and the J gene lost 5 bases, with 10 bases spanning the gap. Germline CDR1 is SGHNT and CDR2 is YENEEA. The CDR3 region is CASSTHSNNEQFF. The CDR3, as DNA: TGTGCCAGCAGCACCCACAGCAACAATGAGCAGTTCTTC.

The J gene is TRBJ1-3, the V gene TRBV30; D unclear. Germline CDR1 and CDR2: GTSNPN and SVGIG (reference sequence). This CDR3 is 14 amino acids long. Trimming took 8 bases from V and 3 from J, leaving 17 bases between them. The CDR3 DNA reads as TGTGCCCTTTCCGCTCGGACTTATGGAAACACCATATATTTT. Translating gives CALSARTYGNTIYF.

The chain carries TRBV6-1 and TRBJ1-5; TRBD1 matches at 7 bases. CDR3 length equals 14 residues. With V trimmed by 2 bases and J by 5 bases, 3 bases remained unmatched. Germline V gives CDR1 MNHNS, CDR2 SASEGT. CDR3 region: CASSESRGDQPQHF. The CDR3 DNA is TGTGCCAGCAGTGAATCCAGGGGGGATCAGCCCCAGCATTTT.

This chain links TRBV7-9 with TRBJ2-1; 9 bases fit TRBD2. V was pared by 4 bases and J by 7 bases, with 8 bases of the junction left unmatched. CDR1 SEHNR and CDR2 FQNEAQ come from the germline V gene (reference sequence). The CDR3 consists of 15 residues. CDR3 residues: CASSSVAGERNEQFF. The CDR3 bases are TGTGCCAGCAGCTCCGTAGCGGGAGAAAGGAATGAGCAGTTCTTC.

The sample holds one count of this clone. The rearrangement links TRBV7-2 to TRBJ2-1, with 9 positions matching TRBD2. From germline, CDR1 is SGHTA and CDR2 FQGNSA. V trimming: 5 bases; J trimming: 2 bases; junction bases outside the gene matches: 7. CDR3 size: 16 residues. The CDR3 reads CASSHSGSGAYNEQFF. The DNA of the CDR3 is TGTGCCAGCAGCCATAGCGGGAGTGGAGCCTACAATGAGCAGTTCTTC.

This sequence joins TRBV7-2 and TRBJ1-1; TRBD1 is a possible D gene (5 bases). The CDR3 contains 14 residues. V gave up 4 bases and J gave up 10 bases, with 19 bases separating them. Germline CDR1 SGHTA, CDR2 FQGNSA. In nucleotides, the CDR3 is TGTGCCAGCAGCTATGCGCGGGACTCAAAGGGAGCTTTCTTT. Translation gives CASSYARDSKGAFF.

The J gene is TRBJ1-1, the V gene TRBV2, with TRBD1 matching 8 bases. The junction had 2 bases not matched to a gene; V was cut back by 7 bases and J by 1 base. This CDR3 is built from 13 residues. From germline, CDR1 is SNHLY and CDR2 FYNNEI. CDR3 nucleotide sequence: TGTGCCAGCACACAGGGGGAGAACACTGAAGCTTTCTTT. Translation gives CASTQGENTEAFF.

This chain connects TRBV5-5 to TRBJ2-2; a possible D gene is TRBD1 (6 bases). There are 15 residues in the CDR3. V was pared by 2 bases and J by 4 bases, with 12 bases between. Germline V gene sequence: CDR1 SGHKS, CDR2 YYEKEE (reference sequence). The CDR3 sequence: CASSFDRLSTGELFF. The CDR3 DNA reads TGTGCCAGCAGCTTCGACAGGTTGAGCACCGGGGAGCTGTTTTTT.

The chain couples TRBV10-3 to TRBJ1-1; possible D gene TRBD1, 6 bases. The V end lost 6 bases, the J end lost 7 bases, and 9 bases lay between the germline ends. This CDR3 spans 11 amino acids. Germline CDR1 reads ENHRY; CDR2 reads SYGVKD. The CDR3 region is CAIREQGEAFF. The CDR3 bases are TGTGCCATCAGGGAACAGGGTGAAGCTTTCTTT.

CDR3 protein: CASSLTGGAGAFF. As DNA, the CDR3 is TGTGCCAGCAGCCTAACAGGGGGCGCCGGGGCTTTCTTT. The rearrangement links TRBV7-8 to TRBJ1-1; 9 bases line up with TRBD1. CDR1 and CDR2 (germline): SGHVS, FQNEAQ. CDR3 length: 13 amino acids. V shed 5 bases and J 11 bases; nucleotides not matched to a gene: 9.

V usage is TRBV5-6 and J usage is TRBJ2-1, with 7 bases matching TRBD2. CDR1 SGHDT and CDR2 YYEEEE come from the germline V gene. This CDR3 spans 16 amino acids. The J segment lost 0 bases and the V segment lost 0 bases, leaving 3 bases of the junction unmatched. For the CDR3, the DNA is TGTGCCAGCAGCTTGGGACCGGGAGGCTCCTACAATGAGCAGTTCTTC. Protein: CASSLGPGGSYNEQFF.

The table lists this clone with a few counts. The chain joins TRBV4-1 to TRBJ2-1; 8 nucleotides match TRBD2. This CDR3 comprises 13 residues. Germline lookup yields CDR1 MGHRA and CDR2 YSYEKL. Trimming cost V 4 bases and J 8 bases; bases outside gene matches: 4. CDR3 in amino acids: CASSRELADEQFF. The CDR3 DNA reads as TGCGCCAGCAGCCGAGAACTAGCGGATGAGCAGTTCTTC.

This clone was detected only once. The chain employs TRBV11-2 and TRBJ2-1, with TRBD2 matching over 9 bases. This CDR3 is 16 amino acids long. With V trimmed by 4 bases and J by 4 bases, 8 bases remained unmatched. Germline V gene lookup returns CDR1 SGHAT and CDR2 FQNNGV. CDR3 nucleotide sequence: TGTGCCAGCAGCTCCCCCGTAGCGGGAGCTTACAATGAGCAGTTCTTC. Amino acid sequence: CASSSPVAGAYNEQFF.

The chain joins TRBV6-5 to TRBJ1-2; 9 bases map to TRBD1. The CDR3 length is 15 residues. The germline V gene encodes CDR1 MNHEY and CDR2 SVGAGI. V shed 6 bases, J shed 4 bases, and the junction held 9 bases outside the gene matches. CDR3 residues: CASRDQGQGSYGYTF. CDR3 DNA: TGTGCCAGCAGAGACCAGGGACAGGGATCCTATGGCTACACCTTC.